One T cell receptor (beta chain) is described in this entry. Its binding antigen is unknown. Base qualities are missing; no much larger clone stands one base away. According to the study, the label for this sample's treatment or condition signals: allogeneic hematopoietic cell transplantation with graft depleted of TCRalphabeta T cells and CD19 B cells. The children who served as transplant recipients had been given grafts of TCRalphabeta/CD19-depleted allogeneic hematopoietic cells. The data were taken from a study of T-cell reconstitution after alpha-beta-depleted transplantation in children (dated by TCRdb to 2015 to 2016). Describing the broader study: The study quantitatively tracked T-cell immune reconstitution after TCRalphabeta/CD19-depleted allogeneic hematopoietic cell transplantation in children using TCR repertoire profiling. On the study overall, not on this receptor specifically: The high TCRbeta diversity at day 60 in some patients was ascribed to recipient T cells and intrathymic progenitors that had survived conditioning. Over the following months the frequencies of hyperexpanded clones went down, and after one year T-cell counts and TCRbeta diversity were mostly credited to newly produced T cells. The apparently early recovery of alphabetaT-cell counts about two months after transplant reportedly depended on only several hundred rapidly expanded clones that came from non-depleted graft cells.

Relative to germline, V is 8 bases shorter and J is 2 bases shorter, with 10 bases between their ends. CDR1 is given as ENHRY and CDR2 as SYGVKD, both from the germline V gene. Reading from cysteine to phenylalanine, the CDR3 counts 12 amino acids. Only the CDR3 region is kept as DNA, spanning 36 bases read in frame from base 1. Library preparation used PCR. This sample was sequenced with an Illumina HiSeq 2500. Molecular barcoding was employed in the preparation of TCR libraries, with unique molecular identifiers being used to normalize TCRbeta repertoire quantification. TCRdb handled the public reads itself, with Q25 trimming in fastp and clone calling in MiXCR, and kept productive beta chains. Each entry is one CDR3 protein sequence, shown with its most common DNA and genes. This sample gives 670,000 or so distinct CDR3 sequences in total; roughly 14% of them show up just once. The top ten constitute 0.79% of the sample.

This clonotype was sampled from a girl aged 2 to 9 with congenital amegakaryocytic thrombocytopenia, due to receive a stem cell transplant. The input for sequencing was PBMCs, taken before TCRalphabeta/CD19-depleted stem cell transplant. The chain links TRBV10-3 with TRBJ2-7; a tentative D match to TRBD1 spans 6 bases. In nucleotides, the sequence is TGTGCCATCTCGGACAGTCCCTACGAGCAGTACTTC. Translated, this gives CAISDSPYEQYF.